The 18 T cell receptor beta chains in this list originate from one sample, sequenced in a study of early T cells in non-severe SARS-CoV-2 infection. MiXCR, applied by TCRdb to the 5' RACE reads, yields one record per CDR3 protein. The sample has roughly 93,000 distinct CDR3 sequences, roughly 14% seen once. The sequenced sample was whole blood. Every receptor here comes from an adult who was a healthcare worker with PCR-confirmed SARS-CoV-2 infection or an uninfected control (not recorded which).

About this clonotype itself: One base away lies a much larger clone, so this may be a sequencing read error. The V call is TRBV7-8, the J call TRBJ1-1, with D unclear. The germline V gene has CDR1 SGHVS and CDR2 FQNEAQ. This CDR3 has 15 amino acids. Written as DNA, the CDR3 is TGTGCCAGCAGCTTAGACGTGGTTGTGAACACTGTAGCTTTCTTT. It codes for CASSLDVVVNTVAFF.

This clonotype occurred many times. The J gene is TRBJ1-2, the V gene TRBV19; D call uncertain. The V gene's germline CDR1 is LNHDA and CDR2 SQIVND (reference sequence). There are 13 residues in the CDR3. V was pared by 8 bases and J by 4 bases, with 14 bases between. The DNA of the CDR3 is TGTGCCAGTGCAGTGAATTTGGGCTATGGCTACACCTTC. Its protein product is CASAVNLGYGYTF. Full variable domain (missing parts from reference TRBV19 and TRBJ1-2): DGGITQSPKYLFRKEGQNVTLSCEQNLNHDAMYWYRQDPGQGLRLIYYSQIVNDFQKGDIAEGYSVSREKKESFPLTVTSAQKNPTAFYLCASAVNLGYGYTFGSGTRLTVV.

The chain combines TRBV18 with TRBJ2-3; 10 bases map to TRBD2. Germline CDR1 reads KGHSH; CDR2 reads LQKENI. The V gene end was trimmed by 1 base and the J gene end by 6 bases; junction bases not matched to a gene: 4. This CDR3 has 15 amino acids. DNA of the CDR3: TGTGCCAGCTCACCACAGCGGGGGGGCCCGGATACGCAGTATTTT. This gives the protein CASSPQRGGPDTQYF.

This sequence joins TRBV7-6 and TRBJ1-6; the D gene is possibly TRBD1 (5 bases). With 6 bases removed from V and 12 bases from J, the gap between germline ends came to 21 bases. This CDR3 spans 15 amino acids. The V gene's germline CDR1 is SGHVS and CDR2 FNYEAQ. DNA of the CDR3: TGTGCCAGCAGTTCGCAAAGGGCAGGGATGGAACCCCTCCACTTT. Amino acid sequence: CASSSQRAGMEPLHF.

The chain employs TRBV24-1 and TRBJ2-1; 15 bases are shared with TRBD2. Per the germline V gene, CDR1 is KGHDR and CDR2 is SFDVKD. J was trimmed by 8 bases and V by 9 bases; bases with no gene match: 1. This CDR3 has 13 amino acids. The CDR3 protein is CATGLAGGHEQFF. The CDR3 nucleotides read TGTGCCACCGGACTAGCGGGGGGGCATGAGCAGTTCTTC.

J is TRBJ2-2 and V is TRBV5-4; the D is unclear. The CDR3 has 15 amino acids. From germline, CDR1 is SGHNT and CDR2 YYREEE (reference sequence). V dropped 0 bases and J dropped 1 base, with 7 bases sitting between them. The chain's CDR3 is CASSLVGGNTGELFF. For the CDR3, the DNA is TGTGCCAGCAGCTTGGTTGGCGGGAACACCGGGGAGCTGTTTTTT.

This clonotype was found a few times. The chain links TRBV6-2 or TRBV6-3 to TRBJ1-2; 7 bases align to TRBD1. V shed 2 bases, J shed 4 bases, and the junction held 7 bases outside the gene matches. Germline-derived CDR1 and CDR2 are MNHEY and SVGEGT. The CDR3 is 15 residues long. The CDR3 here is CASSYGRDRAYGYTF. The CDR3 coding sequence is TGTGCCAGCAGTTACGGGCGCGACAGGGCCTATGGCTACACCTTC.

This clonotype was observed a few times. The J gene is TRBJ1-1, the V gene TRBV9, with D possibly being TRBD1 (6 bases). V gave up 0 bases and J gave up 5 bases, with 8 bases separating them. CDR3 length equals 13 residues. Germline V gives CDR1 SGDLS, CDR2 YYNGEE. The CDR3 is CASSVEGGTEAFF. The CDR3, as DNA: TGTGCCAGCAGCGTAGAAGGGGGTACTGAAGCTTTCTTT.

In this sample, this clonotype turned up many times. In DNA, the CDR3 is TGTGCCACCAGTGATTTGCAAGGTTCGAGCGGACGCACAGATACGCAGTATTTT. Amino acid sequence: CATSDLQGSSGRTDTQYF. The chain uses TRBV24-1 and TRBJ2-3, with D perhaps TRBD2 (5 bases). The ends were cut back, 0 bases at V and 1 base at J, with 16 bases in the middle. The germline V gene has CDR1 KGHDR and CDR2 SFDVKD. The length of the CDR3 is 18 residues.

This clonotype was detected ten times or more. The gene calls are TRBV21-1 and TRBJ1-5. TRBV21-1 constitutes a pseudogene. The CDR3 is 16 amino acids. Here the CDR3 DNA reads TGTGCCAGCAGCAAAGCCAGGCCGTCGAACAATCAGCCCCAGCATTTT. As protein: CASSKARPSNNQPQHF.

This clonotype was detected ten times or more. The chain employs TRBV20-1 and TRBJ2-3; D remains ambiguous. Germline V lookup: CDR1 DFQATT, CDR2 SNEGSKA (reference sequence). The CDR3 loop spans 10 amino acids. Trimming cost V 2 bases and J 11 bases, with 8 bases left between them. The CDR3 nucleotides read TGCAGTGCTAGACCTAGGGAGCAGTATTTT. This sequence encodes CSARPREQYF.

The V call is TRBV24-1, the J call TRBJ2-3; D remains unclear. Looked up from germline, CDR1 is KGHDR and CDR2 is SFDVKD. CDR3 size: 11 residues. V shed 1 base and J shed 5 bases, with 0 bases lying between them. CDR3 sequence: CATSDLDTQYF. CDR3 DNA: TGTGCCACCAGTGATTTAGATACGCAGTATTTT.

The chain uses TRBV7-9 and TRBJ2-3, with 8 bases aligning to TRBD2. The ends lost 0 bases at V and 0 bases at J; junction bases unmatched: 2. Germline assignment: CDR1 SEHNR and CDR2 FQNEAQ (reference sequence). CDR3 length: 16 amino acids. The DNA of the CDR3 is TGTGCCAGCAGCTTAGCTGCGGGGGGAAGCACAGATACGCAGTATTTT. Its translation is CASSLAAGGSTDTQYF.

This clonotype was observed a handful of times. The chain is built from TRBV20-1 and TRBJ1-2; 7 bases align to TRBD1. This CDR3 is built from 16 residues. The germline V gene encodes CDR1 DFQATT and CDR2 SNEGSKA (reference sequence). With 1 base clipped from V and 4 bases from J, the junction kept 12 bases outside the gene matches. This CDR3 reads CSARGPTGLTPYGYTF. In DNA form, the CDR3 reads TGCAGTGCTAGAGGTCCGACAGGGCTCACTCCCTATGGCTACACCTTC.

This clonotype appeared a few times. The chain joins TRBV15 to TRBJ2-1; 11 bases match TRBD2. The CDR3 contains 17 residues. CDR1 and CDR2 (germline): LNHNV, YYDKDF (reference sequence). V gave up 3 bases and J gave up 0 bases; unmatched junction bases: 4. The CDR3 is CATSSGLAGNSYNEQFF. Written as DNA, the CDR3 is TGTGCCACCAGCAGTGGACTAGCGGGTAACTCCTACAATGAGCAGTTCTTC. Full variable domain (missing parts from reference TRBV15 and TRBJ2-1): DAMVIQNPRYQVTQFGKPVTLSCSQTLNHNVMYWYQQKSSQAPKLLFHYYDKDFNNEADTPDNFQSRRPNTSFCFLDIRSPGLGDTAMYLCATSSGLAGNSYNEQFFGPGTRLTVL.

This clonotype turned up a few times. The chain has TRBV20-1 and TRBJ1-2; TRBD1 agrees at 10 bases. The CDR3 runs 12 residues. V lost 6 bases and J lost 5; bases outside the gene matches: 3. Per the germline V gene, CDR1 is DFQATT and CDR2 is SNEGSKA (reference sequence). The CDR3 nucleotides are TGCAGTGCGGGACAGGGGAGTTATGGCTACACCTTC. It translates to CSAGQGSYGYTF.

V is TRBV19 and J is TRBJ2-2; 9 bases fit TRBD2. Trimming cost V 4 bases and J 4 bases; bases outside gene matches: 10. Per the germline V gene, CDR1 is LNHDA and CDR2 is SQIVND (reference sequence). This CDR3 contains 17 residues. The CDR3 protein is CASSRNAGGRITGELFF. The CDR3 DNA is TGTGCCAGTAGTAGAAACGCGGGGGGGCGGATCACCGGGGAGCTGTTTTTT.

This clonotype was recorded at least ten times. The gene calls are TRBV11-2 and TRBJ2-7; 9 positions match TRBD1. Germline V gene data show CDR1 as SGHAT and CDR2 as FQNNGV. This CDR3 has 13 amino acids. The V gene end was trimmed by 4 bases and the J gene end by 5 bases; junction bases not matched to a gene: 3. The chain's CDR3 is CASSWDRDHEQYV. The CDR3 DNA sequence: TGTGCCAGCAGCTGGGACAGGGACCACGAGCAGTACGTC.